The clone carrying this TCR beta chain occurred a few times. Its antigen is undetermined. Donors counted as nominally healthy when sampled, yet unrecorded immune exposures were likely. V lost 4 bases to trimming and J lost 7 bases; unmatched junction nucleotides: 5. CDR3 length: 14 residues. Germline lookup yields CDR1 MNHEY and CDR2 SVGAGI. These data belong to a study of cytomegalovirus exposure and HLA in healthy donors. Study results and caveats: Rarity characterized most TCR sequences, yet some public TCRs appeared in many donors.

The PCR was carried out with 60 Vbeta primers and 13 Jbeta primers. Per the authors' pipeline: There were around 80 million unique TCR beta chains by a later count, and approximately 11 million of them were shared. Produced via immunoSEQ multiplex PCR; TCRdb's table is partial and in-frame only. V, J and clone size reflect that table, while D and trimming were determined from the DNA. There are approximately 150,000 clones in the sample; approximately 70% occur only once, and 2% to 3% lies in the top ten. The sequenced sample consisted of PBMCs. The TCR sequence derives from a human donor in good health. The chain combines TRBV6-5 with TRBJ1-4; 8 bases map to TRBD1. This CDR3 reads CASSLQGGSEKLFF. DNA of the CDR3: TGTGCCAGCAGTTTACAGGGGGGGAGTGAAAAACTGTTTTTT.